This section outlines one T cell receptor beta chain sequence together with its context. Its antigen is not identified. The data originate from a study of chemoradiotherapy in HPV16-positive cancers. Study-level background: Functional T-cell assays on two HPV16-positive patients' cells defined candidate HPV-specific clones and common TCR motifs. Findings and limits, study-wide: Only a couple of HPV16-positive patients supplied the functional HPV-specificity definition. During treatment, candidate HPV-specific clones and E7-related motifs expanded in tumor.

Some clones are missing from TCRdb's copy, which holds only in-frame ones; the method was immunoSEQ multiplex PCR. Of 4,500 to 7,000 clones in the sample, about 91% were seen once. Samples were taken several times over chemoradiotherapy. The V and J ends lost 4 bases and 0 bases respectively, with 15 bases between them. Looked up from germline, CDR1 is MGHRA and CDR2 is YSYEKL. The length of the CDR3 is 16 residues. Sequencing was performed on blood, taken from a patient who underwent chemoradiotherapy. The source is a human donor with HPV-associated anogenital cancer. This chain uses TRBV4-1 with TRBJ1-2, with a tentative D call TRBD1 (5 bases). CDR3 loop: CASSPLGTASNYGYTF. The CDR3 DNA reads as TGCGCCAGCAGCCCCCTGGGGACGGCGTCTAACTATGGCTACACCTTC.